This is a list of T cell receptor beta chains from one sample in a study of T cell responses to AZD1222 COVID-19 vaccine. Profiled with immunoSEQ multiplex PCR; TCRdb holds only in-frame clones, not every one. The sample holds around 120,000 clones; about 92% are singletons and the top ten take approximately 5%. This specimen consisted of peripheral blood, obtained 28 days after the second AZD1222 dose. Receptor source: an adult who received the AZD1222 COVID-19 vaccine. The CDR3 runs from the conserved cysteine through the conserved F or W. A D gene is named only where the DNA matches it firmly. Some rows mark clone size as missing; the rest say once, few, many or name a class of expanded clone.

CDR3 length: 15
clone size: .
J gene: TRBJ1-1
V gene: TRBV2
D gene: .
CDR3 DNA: TGTGCCAGCAGCCTTACAGGGCTTATGAACACTGAAGCTTTCTTT
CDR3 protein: CASSLTGLMNTEAFF

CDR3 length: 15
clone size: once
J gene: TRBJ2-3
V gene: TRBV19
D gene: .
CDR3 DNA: TGTGCCAGTAGTATAGTGGGAGGTCGGACAGATACGCAGTATTTT
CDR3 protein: CASSIVGGRTDTQYF

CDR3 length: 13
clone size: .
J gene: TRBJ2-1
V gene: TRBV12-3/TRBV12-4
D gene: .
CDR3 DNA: TGTGCCAGCAGTTCGGGCGGGGGCAAGGAGCAGTTCTTC
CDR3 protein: CASSSGGGKEQFF

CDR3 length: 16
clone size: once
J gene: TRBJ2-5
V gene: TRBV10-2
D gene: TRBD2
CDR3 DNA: TGCGCCAGCAGTGGAAGACTAGCGGGGGGGAGAGAGACCCAGTACTTC
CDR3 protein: CASSGRLAGGRETQYF

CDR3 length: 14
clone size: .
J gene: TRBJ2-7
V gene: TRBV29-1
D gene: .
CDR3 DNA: TGCAGCGTTGAGGGTCCGGGCAAAGACTACGAGCAGTACTTC
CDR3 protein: CSVEGPGKDYEQYF

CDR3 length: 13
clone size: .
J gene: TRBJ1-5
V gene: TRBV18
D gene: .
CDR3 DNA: TGTGCCAGCTCACCTGACGAGAATCAGCCCCAGCATTTT
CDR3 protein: CASSPDENQPQHF

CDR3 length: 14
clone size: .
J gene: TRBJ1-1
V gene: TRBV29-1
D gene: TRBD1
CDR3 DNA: TGCAGCGTGAGTTTAGGGACAGGGTCCACTGAAGCTTTCTTT
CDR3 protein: CSVSLGTGSTEAFF

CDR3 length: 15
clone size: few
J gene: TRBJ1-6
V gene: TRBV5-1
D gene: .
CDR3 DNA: TGCGCCAGCTGCTCCAGGGCGCGTTATAATTCACCCCTCCACTTT
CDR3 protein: CASCSRARYNSPLHF

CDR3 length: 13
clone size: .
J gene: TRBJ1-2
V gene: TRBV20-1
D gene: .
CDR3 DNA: TGCAGTGCTAGTTCGGCAGGGAAGGATGGCTACACCTTC
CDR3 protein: CSASSAGKDGYTF

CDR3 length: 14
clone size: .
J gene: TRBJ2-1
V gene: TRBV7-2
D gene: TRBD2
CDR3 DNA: TGTGCCAGCAGCTTAGGGCTAGCGGGGGGCTCAAAGTTCTTC
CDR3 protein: CASSLGLAGGSKFF

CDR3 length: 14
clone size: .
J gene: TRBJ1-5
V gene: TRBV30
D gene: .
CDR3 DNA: TGTGCCTGGAGAGGAGTTGGAGAGCAAGGGCCCCAGCATTTT
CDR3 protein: CAWRGVGEQGPQHF

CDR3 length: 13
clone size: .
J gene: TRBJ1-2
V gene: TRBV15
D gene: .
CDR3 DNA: TGTGCCACCAGCAGAGACCCAGGGGAAGGCTACACCTTC
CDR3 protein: CATSRDPGEGYTF

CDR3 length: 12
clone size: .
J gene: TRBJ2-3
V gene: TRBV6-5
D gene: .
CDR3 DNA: TGTGCCAGCAGAGGTAGCACAGATACGCAGTATTTT
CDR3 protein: CASRGSTDTQYF

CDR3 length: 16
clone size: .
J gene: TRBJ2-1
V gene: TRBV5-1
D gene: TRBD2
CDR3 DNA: TGCGCCAGCAGCTTGGATTCGCGGGGGGTCGGCAATGAGCAGTTCTTC
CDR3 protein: CASSLDSRGVGNEQFF

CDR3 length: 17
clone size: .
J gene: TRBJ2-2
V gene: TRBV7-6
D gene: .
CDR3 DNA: TGTGCCAGCAGCTTCACCCGCTGGGAGTTGAACACCGGGGAGCTGTTTTTT
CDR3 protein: CASSFTRWELNTGELFF